In this sample, the clone carrying this T cell receptor (beta chain) is large. Its antigen is as yet unknown. The data were taken from a study of T cell repertoires in ileal Crohn's disease. Study as a whole: About 37% were active smokers at surgery; median disease duration was almost 8 years. Surgery for a complication: stricturing in approximately 60%, penetrating in approximately 40%.

Overall study results and limits: All patients with clonality above 26.8% had endoscopic recurrence.

Trimming pared 5 bases from V and 6 bases from J, leaving 16 bases between. The CDR3 has 15 residues. From germline, CDR1 is SEHNR and CDR2 FQNEAQ (reference sequence). The table came from immunoSEQ multiplex PCR; TCRdb's copy has only in-frame clones and leaves some out. This table holds a few thousand clones, 65% to 75% found once. The sample taken for sequencing was ileal tissue. The chain employs TRBV7-9 and TRBJ2-2, with D possibly TRBD1 on 6 matching bases. The sequence came from an adult with Crohn's disease. The CDR3 reads CASSPQVQGPGELFF. The CDR3 DNA reads as TGTGCCAGCAGCCCCCAGGTTCAGGGGCCCGGGGAGCTGTTTTTT.